The rows below give T cell receptor beta chains drawn from one sample of a study of T cells in Graves' hyperthyroidism and ophthalmopathy. One entry per CDR3 protein results from TCRdb running MiXCR on the multiplex PCR reads. The sample has 200,000 to 250,000 distinct CDR3 sequences; around 25% are singletons. Sequencing was performed on blood. The receptors come from a woman aged 40 to 50 with Graves' ophthalmopathy. The CDR3 runs from the conserved cysteine through the conserved F or W. Clone size is stated in some rows and not others, as once, few, many or a class when expanded.

v_gene: TRBV5-1
abundance: many
CDR3aa: CASSRRGQANTEAFF

v_gene: TRBV28
abundance: many
CDR3aa: CASASRVGYEQYF

v_gene: TRBV5-1
abundance: many
CDR3aa: CASTRDRAMNTEAFF

v_gene: TRBV14
abundance: many
CDR3aa: CASSPTIYEQYF

v_gene: TRBV11-1
abundance: -
CDR3aa: CASSLDRGPWPQHF

v_gene: TRBV7-2
abundance: many
CDR3aa: CASSLGGVQETQYF

v_gene: TRBV7-3
abundance: many
CDR3aa: CASSIRGGVAKNIQYF

v_gene: TRBV11-2
abundance: many
CDR3aa: CASSREGDGYTF

v_gene: TRBV18
abundance: few
CDR3aa: CASSRRTGPGTASLYF

v_gene: TRBV20-1
abundance: many
CDR3aa: CSALRAGSQETQYF

v_gene: TRBV25-1
abundance: many
CDR3aa: CASSEELAGGGRETQYF

v_gene: TRBV28
abundance: many
CDR3aa: CASSLSGGRAYEQYF

v_gene: TRBV6-5
abundance: many
CDR3aa: CASIGRGAPLHF

v_gene: TRBV5-1
abundance: -
CDR3aa: CASSLGGRGNGQPQHF

v_gene: TRBV12-3/TRBV12-4
abundance: many
CDR3aa: CASSRTSGTYEQYF

v_gene: TRBV12-3/TRBV12-4
abundance: -
CDR3aa: CASSLGQGVEQYF

v_gene: TRBV5-1
abundance: many
CDR3aa: CASSPDVGGTEAFF

v_gene: TRBV10-1
abundance: many
CDR3aa: CASSELDSGEQYF

v_gene: TRBV5-1
abundance: -
CDR3aa: CASSWTAEKTEAFF

v_gene: TRBV28
abundance: -
CDR3aa: CASSGGQGRPPYEQYF

v_gene: TRBV5-1
abundance: many
CDR3aa: CASSTAGGNTEAFF

v_gene: TRBV6-1
abundance: many
CDR3aa: CASTPAGGPTGELFF

v_gene: TRBV27
abundance: -
CDR3aa: CASSLAGLTNQPQHF

v_gene: TRBV9
abundance: many
CDR3aa: CASSGRGSSYEQYF

v_gene: TRBV13
abundance: few
CDR3aa: CASSLAGGRVKTQYF

v_gene: TRBV30
abundance: many
CDR3aa: CAWRQGRGSPLHF

v_gene: TRBV6-1
abundance: -
CDR3aa: CASTTALNTGELFF

v_gene: TRBV18
abundance: many
CDR3aa: CASSPRQQETQYF

v_gene: TRBV11-2
abundance: many
CDR3aa: CASSILALGEQYF

v_gene: TRBV13
abundance: many
CDR3aa: CASSFLDRGLGYTF

v_gene: TRBV30
abundance: many
CDR3aa: CAWSVLGGLNTEAFF

v_gene: TRBV6-1
abundance: -
CDR3aa: CASSIRDSTGELFF

v_gene: TRBV2
abundance: many
CDR3aa: CASSERGALSNQPQHF

v_gene: TRBV28
abundance: -
CDR3aa: CASSDGDKKETQYF

v_gene: TRBV24-1
abundance: -
CDR3aa: CATSDLKTGNTGELFF

v_gene: TRBV7-2
abundance: -
CDR3aa: CASSPASNYGYTF